These T cell receptor beta chains were read from a single sample in a study of control samples from healthy donors and cancer patients. Produced via immunoSEQ multiplex PCR; TCRdb's table is partial and in-frame only. The repertoire includes around 140,000 clones, roughly 91% of them detected once, and approximately 7.5% sits in the top ten. Sequencing was performed on PBMCs. The receptor set was obtained from a man aged 50-60 years with head and neck cancer. Each CDR3 is given with its conserved first and last residue. The D gene is left open where the match is weak. Rows give clone size only sometimes, using once, few, many, or a class for an expanded clone.

D	size	V	J	CDR3	DNA
.	.	TRBV5-1	TRBJ2-7	CASSLRLGPHEQYF	TGCGCCAGCAGCTTGCGGCTGGGGCCCCACGAGCAGTACTTC
.	once	TRBV12-3/TRBV12-4	TRBJ1-5	CASSFNGNQPQHF	TGTGCCAGCAGTTTTAACGGAAATCAGCCCCAGCATTTT
.	.	TRBV7-9	TRBJ2-6	CASRSDSGANVLTF	TGTGCCAGCAGGTCGGACTCTGGGGCCAACGTCCTGACTTTC
.	.	TRBV6-4	TRBJ2-1	CASSFLGGSYNEQFF	TGTGCCAGCAGCTTCCTGGGTGGCTCCTACAATGAGCAGTTCTTC
.	.	TRBV21-1	TRBJ2-7	CASSKRPFYEQYF	TGTGCCAGCAGCAAAAGGCCCTTCTACGAGCAGTACTTC
.	.	TRBV5-1	TRBJ2-3	CASSLYFSIVDTQYF	TGCGCCAGCAGCTTGTATTTCTCTATCGTCGATACGCAGTATTTT
.	.	TRBV28	TRBJ1-5	CASSSTGKLGDF	TGTGCCAGCAGCTCCACAGGGAAGTTAGGTGATTTT
.	.	TRBV28	TRBJ1-2	CASRVGANYGYTF	TGTGCCAGCCGAGTAGGGGCTAACTATGGCTACACCTTC
.	.	TRBV6-1	TRBJ2-7	CASSEERVVPSYEQYF	TGTGCCAGCAGTGAAGAACGTGTGGTGCCATCCTACGAGCAGTACTTC
TRBD1	.	TRBV2	TRBJ2-7	CASSLPTGLDYEQYF	TGTGCCAGCAGCCTACCGACAGGGTTAGACTACGAGCAGTACTTC
.	.	TRBV6-5	TRBJ1-2	CASSSPGDSYGYTF	TGTGCCAGCAGTTCCCCAGGGGACTCCTATGGCTACACCTTC
.	few	TRBV5-1	TRBJ1-1	CASSLIGGGTEAFF	TGCGCCAGCAGCTTGATAGGGGGTGGGACTGAAGCTTTCTTT
.	.	TRBV14	TRBJ1-3	CASSPRLQASGNTIYF	TGTGCCAGCAGCCCGCGCCTACAGGCGTCTGGAAACACCATATATTTT
.	.	TRBV5-1	TRBJ1-1	CASKTQGGQVNTEAFF	TGCGCCAGCAAGACCCAGGGTGGGCAGGTCAACACTGAAGCTTTCTTT
TRBD2	.	TRBV6-6	TRBJ2-1	CASSSRRGGSYNEQFF	TGTGCCAGCAGTTCTCGGCGGGGGGGCTCCTACAATGAGCAGTTCTTC
TRBD2	.	TRBV10-2	TRBJ2-3	CASSSLAERGYTNTQYF	TGCGCCAGCAGTTCGCTAGCGGAACGAGGGTACACAAATACGCAGTATTTT
.	.	TRBV7-9	TRBJ2-7	CASSFGSYEQYF	TGTGCCAGCAGCTTCGGGTCCTACGAGCAGTACTTC
TRBD1	.	TRBV5-1	TRBJ1-1	CASSALTGGGEAFF	TGCGCCAGCAGCGCCTTGACAGGGGGCGGAGAAGCTTTCTTT
.	.	TRBV4-2	TRBJ1-1	CASSRSLGLDTEAFF	TGTGCCAGCAGCCGCTCCCTCGGACTCGACACTGAAGCTTTCTTT
.	.	TRBV9	TRBJ1-2	CASSVPGLVGGYTF	TGTGCCAGCAGCGTCCCGGGCCTCGTGGGAGGCTACACCTTC
.	.	TRBV4-1	TRBJ1-2	CASSQVDASYGYTF	TGCGCCAGCAGCCAAGTCGACGCCAGCTATGGCTACACCTTC
TRBD1	.	TRBV19	TRBJ2-3	CASSPGTGENRDTQYF	TGTGCCAGTAGTCCCGGGACAGGGGAAAATAGGGATACGCAGTATTTT
.	.	TRBV28	TRBJ1-2	CASGKGTNYGYTF	TGTGCCAGTGGGAAAGGGACTAACTATGGCTACACCTTC
.	.	TRBV7-2	TRBJ2-7	CASSFRRYSYEQYF	TGTGCCAGCAGCTTTAGGAGATACTCCTACGAGCAGTACTTC
TRBD2	.	TRBV10-2	TRBJ2-5	CASTGTSGLPVETQYF	TGCGCCAGCACCGGGACTAGCGGCCTCCCCGTAGAGACCCAGTACTTC
TRBD1	.	TRBV9	TRBJ2-1	CASSVEQGYNEQFF	TGTGCCAGCAGCGTAGAACAGGGGTACAATGAGCAGTTCTTC
.	.	TRBV27	TRBJ1-6	CASSPSQPPANSPLHF	TGTGCCAGCAGCCCCTCCCAGCCCCCGGCCAATTCACCCCTCCACTTT
TRBD1	once	TRBV6-5	TRBJ2-7	CASSYSGTGVREQYF	TGTGCCAGCAGTTACAGCGGGACAGGGGTACGCGAGCAGTACTTC
.	.	TRBV27	TRBJ1-2	CATAAPDYGYTF	TGTGCCACCGCGGCGCCAGACTATGGCTACACCTTC
TRBD2	.	TRBV6-5	TRBJ2-3	CASSYGGLSTDTQYF	TGTGCCAGCAGTTACGGGGGACTAAGCACAGATACGCAGTATTTT